The 11 T cell receptor beta chains in this list originate from one sample, sequenced in a study of blood T cells in healthy people across ages. Combining a sample-barcoded 5' primer with a J-beta primer mix, a second PCR ran for roughly 6 to 11 cycles. Each CDR3 protein gets one entry after TCRdb re-called the 5' RACE reads with MiXCR. The sample records fewer than 1.5 million distinct CDR3 sequences, 42% being singletons. The material sequenced was blood. The receptors originated from a woman aged 18 to 35 in good health.

This clonotype was observed a handful of times. This chain uses TRBV19 with TRBJ2-1; the match to TRBD2 covers 8 bases. The junction had 8 bases not matched to a gene; V was cut back by 5 bases and J by 5 bases. Germline lookup yields CDR1 LNHDA and CDR2 SQIVND (reference sequence). This CDR3 spans 15 amino acids. CDR3 in DNA: TGTGCCAGTAGTTTGTACGGGGGGGAAAACAATGAGCAGTTCTTC. It specifies CASSLYGGENNEQFF.

This clonotype was seen only a few times. The V call is TRBV6-5, the J call TRBJ1-5; 9 bases fit TRBD1. This CDR3 comprises 15 residues. Germline V CDR1 and CDR2: MNHEY, SVGAGI. V lost 6 bases to trimming and J lost 3 bases; unmatched junction nucleotides: 6. The CDR3 reads CASSAGTGNNQPQHF. Here the CDR3 DNA reads TGTGCCAGCAGCGCCGGGACAGGGAACAATCAGCCCCAGCATTTT.

The chain uses TRBV7-2 and TRBJ2-7, with D perhaps matching TRBD2 (6 bases). The DNA matches TRBJ2-5 better at its end, which makes the J call doubtful. The CDR3 consists of 13 residues. Germline CDR1 and CDR2: SGHTA and FQGNSA. The CDR3 region is CASSQWGEETQYF. CDR3 sequence (DNA): TGTGCCAGCAGCCAATGGGGGGAGGAGACCCAGTACTTC.

This clonotype showed up just a few times. The V and J genes are TRBV20-1 and TRBJ2-3; 8 positions match TRBD2. The CDR3 runs 15 residues. Trimming removed 3 bases from V and 2 bases from J; junction bases left unmatched: 7. CDR1 is DFQATT, CDR2 SNEGSKA, per germline (reference sequence). The chain's CDR3 is CSASLLGLATDTQYF. The CDR3 coding sequence is TGCAGTGCTAGCCTCCTCGGACTAGCCACAGATACGCAGTATTTT.

V and J are TRBV6-5 and TRBJ2-1; no clear D. Trimming shortened V by 3 bases and J by 3 bases, and 15 bases separated the two germline ends. CDR1 and CDR2 from the germline V gene are MNHEY and SVGAGI. The CDR3 covers 16 residues. The CDR3 is CASSYLGAKHYNEQFF. DNA of the CDR3: TGTGCCAGCAGTTATCTAGGAGCGAAACACTACAATGAGCAGTTCTTC.

This sequence joins TRBV6-6 and TRBJ1-2; D perhaps matches TRBD1 (5 bases). V gave up 6 bases and J gave up 6 bases, with 17 bases separating them. This CDR3 contains 14 residues. CDR1 is MNHNY and CDR2 is SVGAGI in the germline V gene (reference sequence). The CDR3 here is CASSEEPGYHGYTF. As DNA, the CDR3 is TGTGCCAGCAGCGAGGAACCAGGGTACCATGGCTACACCTTC.

The chain recombines TRBV4-2 with TRBJ2-3, with D perhaps TRBD2 (6 bases). V lost 1 base and J lost 0, with 11 bases in between. Per germline, CDR1 LGHNA and CDR2 YNFKEQ. The CDR3 runs to 16 residues. In DNA, the CDR3 is TGTGCCAGCAGCCAAGGGAGGGCCTTCAGCACAGATACGCAGTATTTT. Amino acids: CASSQGRAFSTDTQYF.

This chain connects TRBV30 to TRBJ2-3; D remains unclear. V was shortened by 2 bases and J by 6 bases, with 18 bases between the two germline ends. The CDR3 sequence is 15 residues long. Germline CDR1 GTSNPN, CDR2 SVGIG (reference sequence). DNA for the CDR3: TGTGCCTGGAGTCCCCCGGGCGATATTGTTGATACGCAGTATTTT. As protein: CAWSPPGDIVDTQYF.

V usage is TRBV6-1 and J usage is TRBJ2-6; D may be TRBD2 (6 bases). This CDR3 is built from 19 residues. In germline, CDR1 is MNHNS, CDR2 SASEGT. The germline V and J ends were trimmed by 5 bases and 0 bases, with 20 bases remaining between them. The CDR3 coding sequence is TGTGCCAGCAGTACACTAACTAGCCAGGCCCGCTCTGGGGCCAACGTCCTGACTTTC. This encodes CASSTLTSQARSGANVLTF.

There are a few counts of this clonotype. The rearrangement uses TRBV20-1 and TRBJ2-1, with 9 bases lining up with TRBD2. The DNA end lines up better with TRBJ2-7; the J call may be wrong. Germline CDR1 reads DFQATT; CDR2 reads SNEGSKA (reference sequence). There are 15 residues in the CDR3. CDR3 coding DNA: TGCAGTGCTTACAGCGGGGGGAGCTCCTACAATGAGCAGTACTTC. Protein product: CSAYSGGSSYNEQYF.

The chain has TRBV9 and TRBJ2-7; 12 bases line up with TRBD2. This CDR3 has 15 residues. The junction had 7 bases not matched to a gene; V was cut back by 4 bases and J by 5 bases. CDR1 is SGDLS and CDR2 is YYNGEE in the germline V gene. CDR3 sequence reads: CASSPRTSGKDEQYF. For the CDR3, the DNA is TGTGCCAGCAGCCCCAGGACTAGCGGGAAAGACGAGCAGTACTTC.